The clone carrying this T cell receptor (beta chain) was seen many times. Its antigen is unknown. This specimen belongs to a study of neurological immune-mediated disorders. Study-level points and caveats: Private repertoires in all groups were suggested by the absence of shared CDR3 amino acid sequences among expanded clones across subjects.

TCRdb used MiXCR to reprocess the 5' RACE reads, holding one entry per CDR3 protein. The sample has tens of thousands of distinct CDR3 sequences; about 15% are singletons. The time point here: technical triplicate 3. Sequenced sample: CD4+ T cells from blood. The receptor was isolated from a female donor with HTLV-1-associated myelopathy (HAM/TSP).

The CDR3 DNA sequence: TGTGCCAGCAGCCCTCGACAGGGACAAGACTCACCCCTCCACTTT. Its translation: CASSPRQGQDSPLHF. The chain links TRBV9 to TRBJ1-6; 7 positions agree with TRBD1. The trim removed 4 bases at V and 10 bases at J, leaving 11 bases unmatched. The germline gives CDR1 SGDLS, CDR2 YYNGEE. This CDR3 is 15 amino acids long.